One T cell receptor beta chain is described in this entry. What it binds is unknown. This record comes from a study of shared clonotypes between healthy human individuals. The protocol was immunoSEQ multiplex PCR, while the TCRdb copy is restricted to in-frame clones and leaves out a portion. Found here are approximately 2,200,000 clones, about 92% of them singletons; the top ten hold more than 1.5%. The ends were cut back, 3 bases at V and 2 bases at J, with 14 bases in the middle. Per germline, CDR1 MNHNS and CDR2 SASEGT. The length of the CDR3 is 16 residues. Overall study findings and caveats: Among donors, clonotype sharing was expected to be affected by sequencing depth. Relative to clonotypes present in all four donors, those not shared had lower generation probabilities.

CD45RO-negative CD8 cells positively selected for CCR7 made up the naive population, which excluded terminally differentiated effector memory CD45RA+ cells. The donors, all of them Caucasian adults, lived in Nashville, Tennessee. Sequencing was done on a sample of naive CD8+ T cells from PBMCs. V is TRBV6-1 and J is TRBJ1-3; TRBD1 might be the D (6 bases). This TCR was recovered from a man aged 18-30 years in good health. Some clones in this sample may be carry-over from other donors' samples. CDR3 coding DNA: TGTGCCAGCAGTGAGGCGGGGGGGCGTCCTGGAAACACCATATATTTT. Amino acids: CASSEAGGRPGNTIYF.